These T cell receptor beta chains were read from a single sample in a study of identical twins. A single record per CDR3 protein comes from TCRdb applying MiXCR to the 5' RACE reads. The sample lists about 890,000 distinct CDR3 sequences; roughly an eighth were seen once. These records were also assigned to another study, of yellow fever vaccine responses in identical twins.

Sequencing was performed on PBMCs. These receptors were taken from a woman between 18 and 29 years old in good health. The CDR3 runs from the conserved cysteine through the conserved F or W. A D gene is named only where the DNA matches it firmly. Size is stated for part of the rows, as once, few or many counts, or as a class when the clone is expanded.

DNA	CDR3	size	D	V	J
TGTGCCAGTGGGCGAGGGGTTCGAGGCCAAGAGACCCAGTACTTC	CASGRGVRGQETQYF	-	-	TRBV7-9	TRBJ2-5
TGTGCCAGCAGTGGTGCCCCGGGAACGGGACAAAACACTGAAGCTTTCTTT	CASSGAPGTGQNTEAFF	few	-	TRBV6-1	TRBJ1-1
TGTGCCACAGCCCCTTGGGGGGGATCCTATGGCTACACCTTC	CATAPWGGSYGYTF	-	-	TRBV28	TRBJ1-2
TGCGCCAGCAGCTTGGTGGGGACTAGCTCAAACCAAGAGACCCAGTACTTC	CASSLVGTSSNQETQYF	-	TRBD2	TRBV5-1	TRBJ2-5
TGTGCCAGCTCACCGGAGTACAACTCCTACGAGCAGTACTTC	CASSPEYNSYEQYF	many	-	TRBV18	TRBJ2-7
TGTGCCAGCAGCGTAGACACATACAATGAGCAGTTCTTC	CASSVDTYNEQFF	few	-	TRBV9	TRBJ2-1
TGTGCCAGCAGTTTTGCGGGAGTATTCCATGAGCAGTTCTTC	CASSFAGVFHEQFF	-	TRBD2	TRBV12-3/TRBV12-4	TRBJ2-1
TGCAGTGCCGGGTTAGGAGGGGTCACAGATACGCAGTATTTT	CSAGLGGVTDTQYF	-	-	TRBV20-1	TRBJ2-3
TGCGCCAGCAGCACACCAGGGAGCACGTCCTACAATGAGCAGTTCTTC	CASSTPGSTSYNEQFF	-	-	TRBV4-1	TRBJ2-1
TGTGCCAGCAGTTTTCGGGGGTACCCTAGCACAGATACGCAGTATTTT	CASSFRGYPSTDTQYF	many	-	TRBV27	TRBJ2-3
TGCGCCAGCAGGCAGCAGATAGGGGAGACCCAGTACTTC	CASRQQIGETQYF	-	-	TRBV10-1	TRBJ2-5
TGTGCCAGCAGCCCGGGGGCGGGGGGCTCCTACAATGAGCAGTTCTTC	CASSPGAGGSYNEQFF	-	TRBD2	TRBV7-8	TRBJ2-1
TGTGCCAGCAGTGCCCGGGGAAGCGGGGAGGAGACCCAGTACTTC	CASSARGSGEETQYF	-	TRBD2	TRBV6-1	TRBJ2-5
TGCGCCAGCAGTGAGTCGGGTGCCGGTTATAGCAATCAGCCCCAGCATTTT	CASSESGAGYSNQPQHF	-	-	TRBV10-2	TRBJ1-5
TGTGCCAGCAGCCGGAGGACTGCCGTGGGGGCACTTGGCTACACCTTC	CASSRRTAVGALGYTF	-	-	TRBV27	TRBJ1-2
TGCAGCGTTGAAGATTGGGACAGGGGACGGACTAGCGACTCGAAAGGTAGTACGGAGACCCAGTACTTC	CSVEDWDRGRTSDSKGSTETQYF	-	-	TRBV29-1	TRBJ2-5
TGTGCCAGTATAGCCGGGACTAGCGGGACCTCTTACACAGATACGCAGTATTTT	CASIAGTSGTSYTDTQYF	-	TRBD2	TRBV6-1	TRBJ2-3
TGTGCCAGCAGTGGACAGGGGGTTTCCTACGAGCAGTACTTC	CASSGQGVSYEQYF	-	TRBD1	TRBV6-1	TRBJ2-7
TGTGCCAGCAGTCCGAGTTACCCCCAACCCCTTCAAGAGACCCAGTACTTC	CASSPSYPQPLQETQYF	many	-	TRBV12-3/TRBV12-4	TRBJ2-5
TGTGCCACCAGCTCCCCGTACGAAGCTTTCTTT	CATSSPYEAFF	few	-	TRBV15	TRBJ1-1
TGTGCCAGCAGTTTACAACAGGGGTCGGACGAGCAGTACTTC	CASSLQQGSDEQYF	-	TRBD1	TRBV27	TRBJ2-7
TGTGCCAGCAACCGAGCTGGGACTAGGCGCTACGAGCAGTACTTC	CASNRAGTRRYEQYF	-	TRBD2	TRBV9	TRBJ2-7
TGCAGTGCTAGGGATGACAGTCTGAACACTGAAGCTTTCTTT	CSARDDSLNTEAFF	few	-	TRBV20-1	TRBJ1-1
TGTGCCAGCAGGGGAGTTTCCTACGAGCAGTACTTC	CASRGVSYEQYF	-	-	TRBV7-6	TRBJ2-7
TGTGCCAGCAGTCACCAAGCGGGCCAGTCCTACGAGCAGTACTTC	CASSHQAGQSYEQYF	many	-	TRBV12-3/TRBV12-4	TRBJ2-7
TGTGCCAGCAGCTTAGACGGGGTTGATACGCAGTATTTT	CASSLDGVDTQYF	-	-	TRBV11-3	TRBJ2-3
TGTGCCAGCAGCTCGGGACAGCCTCTAGGCTACACCTTC	CASSSGQPLGYTF	-	TRBD1	TRBV5-6	TRBJ1-2
TGTGCCAGCAGCCCCAGGGGGCGAACGTCCTACAATGAGCAGTTCTTC	CASSPRGRTSYNEQFF	-	TRBD1	TRBV6-1	TRBJ2-1
TGCGCCAGCAGCCCCACGGTAGCGGTTTTCGACAATGAGCAGTTCTTC	CASSPTVAVFDNEQFF	few	-	TRBV5-1	TRBJ2-1
TGTGCCAGCAGTTCCCAGGACAGGAGCTCCTACGAGCAGTACTTC	CASSSQDRSSYEQYF	few	TRBD1	TRBV6-5	TRBJ2-7
TGCAGAGGAGGTCAGGGTTCTAATTCACCCCTCCACTTT	CRGGQGSNSPLHF	few	-	TRBV20-1	TRBJ1-6
TGTGCCAGCAGCCAAGAACGGGCGTACCAAGAGACCCAGTACTTC	CASSQERAYQETQYF	many	-	TRBV3-1	TRBJ2-5
TGCGCCAGCAGCCAACCCTTCGAGGGGACCTACCTTGCGAGCTCCTATAATTCACCCCTCCACTTT	CASSQPFEGTYLASSYNSPLHF	few	-	TRBV4-1	TRBJ1-6
TGTGCCAGCAGCTGGACAGGGGGCGAGTTTGGGAACACTGAAGCTTTCTTT	CASSWTGGEFGNTEAFF	-	TRBD1	TRBV2	TRBJ1-1
TGCGCCAGCAGCCCTCAACAGGGATACGAGCAGTACTTC	CASSPQQGYEQYF	-	-	TRBV4-1	TRBJ2-7
TGTGCCAGCAGTTCGACGAGGACATCCATTATAGATGGCTACACCTTC	CASSSTRTSIIDGYTF	-	-	TRBV27	TRBJ1-2
TGTGCCAGCAGTGAGGGGGGAGCTGGTGAGCAGTTCTTC	CASSEGGAGEQFF	-	-	TRBV6-4	TRBJ2-1